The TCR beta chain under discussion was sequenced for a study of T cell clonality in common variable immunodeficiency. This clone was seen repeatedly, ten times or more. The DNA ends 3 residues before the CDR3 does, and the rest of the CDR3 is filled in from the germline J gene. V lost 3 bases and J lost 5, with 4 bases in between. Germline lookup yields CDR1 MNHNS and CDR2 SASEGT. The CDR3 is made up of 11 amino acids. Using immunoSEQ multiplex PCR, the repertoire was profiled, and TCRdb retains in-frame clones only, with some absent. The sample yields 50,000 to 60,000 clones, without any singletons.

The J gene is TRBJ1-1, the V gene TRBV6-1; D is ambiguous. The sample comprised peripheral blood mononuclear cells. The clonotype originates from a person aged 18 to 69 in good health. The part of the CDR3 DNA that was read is TGTGCCAGCAGTGAGTATACTGAA. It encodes CASSEYTE. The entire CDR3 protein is CASSEYTEAFF.